Listed here is a single TCR beta chain. The data are from a study of blood T cell repertoires in COVID-19. Study background: PBMCs, B-cell-depleted T cells, or T cells provided the cDNA or gDNA that made up the material.

Seattle researchers signed up patients amid active infection and tracked them longitudinally. Losses at the gene ends were 4 bases for V and 8 bases for J; bases not matched to a gene: 4. The CDR3 has 12 residues. Here immunoSEQ multiplex PCR was the method, and the copy in TCRdb shows in-frame clones only, minus some. The sample consists of about 350,000 clones, 88% of them appearing once. V and J are TRBV12-3 or TRBV12-4 and TRBJ1-2; 7 bases agree with TRBD1. This receptor was identified in a woman in her 70s with COVID-19, enrolled during active disease. The sequencing sample was made of peripheral blood. The CDR3 here is CASSSTGLGYTF. Here the CDR3 DNA reads TGTGCCAGCAGTTCGACAGGGTTGGGCTACACCTTC.